This TCR beta chain was obtained from a study of blood T cells in healthy people across ages. Then a second PCR, running about 6 to 12 cycles, was carried out with a sample-barcoded 5' primer and a J-beta primer mix. TCRdb ran MiXCR on the 5' RACE reads and lists one entry per CDR3 protein. Of about 800,000 distinct CDR3 sequences detected, 25% appear once; the ten largest clones hold roughly 3.5%. The table lists this clonotype with a few counts. A further study also used this sample, focusing on T cells of mothers and their children.

This TCR was sampled from a boy younger than 18 in good health. Sequencing was done on a sample of blood.

The chain's CDR3 is CASSESPDPDGSPYGYTF. In nucleotides, the CDR3 is TGCGCCAGCAGTGAATCCCCGGATCCGGACGGATCTCCATATGGCTACACCTTC. The chain carries TRBV4-1 and TRBJ1-2; D remains ambiguous. Trimming stripped 6 bases from V and 5 bases from J, with 28 bases between. The CDR3 contains 18 residues. Germline V gene lookup returns CDR1 MGHRA and CDR2 YSYEKL.